Sequencing of this T cell receptor beta chain was carried out in a study of T cell repertoires in cytomegalovirus infection. Germline V gene lookup returns CDR1 DFQATT and CDR2 SNEGSKA (reference sequence). The CDR3 spans 13 residues. V lost 6 bases, J lost 12 bases, and 21 bases lay in between. The table lists this clonotype with many counts. TCRdb passed the reads through MiXCR, listing each CDR3 protein once. The profile shows under 250,000 distinct CDR3 sequences, about 5.9% of them singletons. The receptor's source is a human donor in good health (CMV status not recorded). Some clones in this sample may be carry-over from other donors' samples. Sequenced: PBMCs. This chain links TRBV20-1 with TRBJ1-5; D call uncertain. CDR3 coding DNA: TGCAGTGCGCCCGCGTCGGCGGCGCCAGTCCAGCATTTT. Translating gives CSAPASAAPVQHF.